Described below is a single T cell receptor (beta chain) sequence and its context. Germline lookup yields CDR1 MNHEY and CDR2 SMNVEV (reference sequence). Trimming took off 2 bases at V and 8 bases at J, with 15 bases between the two ends. The CDR3 length is 15 residues. Clones were read by immunoSEQ multiplex PCR, and TCRdb kept only the in-frame ones, dropping some. The sample contains fewer than 200,000 clones, nearly 90% of which appear only once. The source of the sample is a study of blood T cell repertoires in COVID-19. Study information: The cDNA or gDNA used as material had been derived from T cells, B-cell-depleted T cells, or PBMCs.

Sequencing was done on a sample of peripheral blood. The chain joins TRBV27 to TRBJ1-4; D ambiguous. This TCR was recovered from a young man who had recovered from COVID-19. This CDR3 reads CASSLGRAAREKLFF. CDR3 sequence (DNA): TGTGCCAGCAGTTTAGGGAGGGCGGCGAGGGAAAAACTGTTTTTT.